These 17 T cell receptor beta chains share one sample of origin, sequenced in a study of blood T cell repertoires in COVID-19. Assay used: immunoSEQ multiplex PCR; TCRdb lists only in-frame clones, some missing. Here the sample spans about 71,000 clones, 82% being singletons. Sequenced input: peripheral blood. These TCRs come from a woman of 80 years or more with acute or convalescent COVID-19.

The CDR3 reads CASSYSQSQAGNEQFF. Here the CDR3 DNA reads TGTGCCAGCAGTTACTCTCAGTCCCAGGCAGGCAATGAGCAGTTCTTC. V is TRBV6-5 and J is TRBJ2-1; D not certain. Germline loops: CDR1 MNHEY, CDR2 SVGAGI. There are 16 residues in the CDR3. V was pared by 0 bases and J by 6 bases, with 15 bases between.

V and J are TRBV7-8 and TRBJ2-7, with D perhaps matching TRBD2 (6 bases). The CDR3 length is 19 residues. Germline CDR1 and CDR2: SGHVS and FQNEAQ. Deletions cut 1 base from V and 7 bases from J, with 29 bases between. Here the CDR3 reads CASSLGATGVGLQSREQYF. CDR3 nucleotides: TGTGCCAGCAGCTTAGGTGCTACGGGTGTAGGACTACAATCCCGGGAGCAGTACTTC.

The CDR3 sequence: CAITQLPGETQYF. CDR3 in DNA: TGTGCCATCACGCAATTACCCGGGGAGACCCAGTACTTC. V usage is TRBV5-8 and J usage is TRBJ2-5; D unresolved. CDR1 and CDR2 from the germline V gene are SGHTS and YDEGEE. Trimming removed 9 bases from V and 5 bases from J, with 17 bases in between. CDR3 size: 13 residues.

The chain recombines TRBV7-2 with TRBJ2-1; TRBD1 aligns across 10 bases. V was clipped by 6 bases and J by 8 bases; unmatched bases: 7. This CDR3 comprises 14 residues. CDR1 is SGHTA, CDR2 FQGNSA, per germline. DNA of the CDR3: TGTGCCAGCAGGGTACCGGGACAGGGGTATGAGCAGTTCTTC. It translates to CASRVPGQGYEQFF.

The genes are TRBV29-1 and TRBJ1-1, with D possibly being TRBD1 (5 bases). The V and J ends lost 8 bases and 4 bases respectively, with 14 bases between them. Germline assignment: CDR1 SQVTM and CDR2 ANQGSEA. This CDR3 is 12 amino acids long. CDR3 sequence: CSPPVGGTEAFF. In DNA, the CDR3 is TGCAGCCCCCCCGTCGGGGGCACTGAAGCTTTCTTT.

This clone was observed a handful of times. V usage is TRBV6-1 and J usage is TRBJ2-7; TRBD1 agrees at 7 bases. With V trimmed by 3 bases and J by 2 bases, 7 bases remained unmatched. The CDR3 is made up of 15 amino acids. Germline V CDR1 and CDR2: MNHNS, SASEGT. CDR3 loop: CASSDTDRAAYEQYF. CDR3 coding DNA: TGTGCCAGCAGTGACACCGACAGGGCGGCCTACGAGCAGTACTTC.

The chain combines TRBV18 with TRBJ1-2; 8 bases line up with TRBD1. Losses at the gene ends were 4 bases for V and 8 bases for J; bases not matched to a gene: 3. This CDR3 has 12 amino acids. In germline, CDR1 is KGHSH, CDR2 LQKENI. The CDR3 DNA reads TGTGCCAGCTCACTTGGACAGGGCGGCTACACCTTC. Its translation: CASSLGQGGYTF.

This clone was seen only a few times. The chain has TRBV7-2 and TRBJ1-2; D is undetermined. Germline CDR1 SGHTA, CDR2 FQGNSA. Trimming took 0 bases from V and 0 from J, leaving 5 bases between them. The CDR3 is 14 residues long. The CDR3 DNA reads TGTGCCAGCAGCTTAGCCATAGCTAACTATGGCTACACCTTC. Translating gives CASSLAIANYGYTF.

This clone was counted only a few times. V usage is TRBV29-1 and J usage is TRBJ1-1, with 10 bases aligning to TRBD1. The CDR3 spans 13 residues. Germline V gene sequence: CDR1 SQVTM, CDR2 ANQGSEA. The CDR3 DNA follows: TGCAGGACAGGGGGCGCGGTGGGAACTGAAGCTTTCTTT. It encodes CRTGGAVGTEAFF.

CDR3 amino acids: CASSTEGLAAIYF. The CDR3 region has the DNA TGCGCCAGCAGCACGGAAGGACTGGCGGCGATATATTTT. The chain combines TRBV5-1 with TRBJ1-3, with D uncertain. The CDR3 is made up of 13 amino acids. V lost 4 bases, J lost 13 bases, and 18 bases lay in between. CDR1 is SGHRS, CDR2 YFSETQ, per germline. The variable domain in full, with the rest retrieved from reference TRBV5-1 and TRBJ1-3, is KAGVTQTPRYLIKTRGQQVTLSCSPISGHRSVSWYQQTPGQGLQFLFEYFSETQRNKGNFPGRFSGRQFSNSRSEMNVSTLELGDSALYLCASSTEGLAAIYFGEGSWLTVV.

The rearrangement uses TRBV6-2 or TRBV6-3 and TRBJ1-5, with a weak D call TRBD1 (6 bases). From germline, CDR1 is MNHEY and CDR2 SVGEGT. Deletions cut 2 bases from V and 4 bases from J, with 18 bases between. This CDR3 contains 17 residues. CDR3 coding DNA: TGTGCCAGCAGTTACACCCCGCAGGGGTTGGCGAATCAGCCCCAGCATTTT. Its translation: CASSYTPQGLANQPQHF.

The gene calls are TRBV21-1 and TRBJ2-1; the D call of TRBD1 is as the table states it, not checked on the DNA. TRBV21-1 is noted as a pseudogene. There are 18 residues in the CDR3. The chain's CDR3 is CASSTYPIRGGGDNEQFF. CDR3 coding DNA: TGTGCCAGCAGCACCTACCCGATAAGAGGGGGCGGGGACAATGAGCAGTTCTTC.

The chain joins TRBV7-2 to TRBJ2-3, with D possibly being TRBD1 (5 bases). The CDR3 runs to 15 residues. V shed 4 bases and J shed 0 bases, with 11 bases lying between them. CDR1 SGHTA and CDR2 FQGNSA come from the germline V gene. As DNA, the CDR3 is TGTGCCAGCAGCTCACAGACAGCTAGCACAGATACGCAGTATTTT. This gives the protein CASSSQTASTDTQYF.

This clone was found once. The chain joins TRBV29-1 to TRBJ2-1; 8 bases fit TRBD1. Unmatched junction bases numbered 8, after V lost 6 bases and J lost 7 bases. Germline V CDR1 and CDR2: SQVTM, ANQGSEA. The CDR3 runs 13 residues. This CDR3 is CSVGRTGMNEQFF. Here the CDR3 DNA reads TGCAGCGTCGGAAGGACAGGGATGAATGAGCAGTTCTTC.

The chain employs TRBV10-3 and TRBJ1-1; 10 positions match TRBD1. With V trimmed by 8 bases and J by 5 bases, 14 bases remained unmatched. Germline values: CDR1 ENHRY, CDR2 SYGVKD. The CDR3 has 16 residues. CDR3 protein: CAIRSTDRGMETEAFF. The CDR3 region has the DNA TGTGCCATCCGGTCAACGGACAGGGGGATGGAGACTGAAGCTTTCTTT.

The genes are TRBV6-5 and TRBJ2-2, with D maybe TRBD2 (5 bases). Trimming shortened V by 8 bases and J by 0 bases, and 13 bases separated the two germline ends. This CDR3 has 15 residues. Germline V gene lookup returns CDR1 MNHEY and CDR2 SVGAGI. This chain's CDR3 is CASQRRTSNTGELFF. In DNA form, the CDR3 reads TGTGCCAGCCAAAGACGGACTTCGAACACCGGGGAGCTGTTTTTT.

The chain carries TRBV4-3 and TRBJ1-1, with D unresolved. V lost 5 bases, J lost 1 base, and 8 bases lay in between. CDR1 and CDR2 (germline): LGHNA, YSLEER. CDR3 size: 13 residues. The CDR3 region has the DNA TGCGCCAGCAGCGTAACAGAGAACACTGAAGCTTTCTTT. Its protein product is CASSVTENTEAFF.